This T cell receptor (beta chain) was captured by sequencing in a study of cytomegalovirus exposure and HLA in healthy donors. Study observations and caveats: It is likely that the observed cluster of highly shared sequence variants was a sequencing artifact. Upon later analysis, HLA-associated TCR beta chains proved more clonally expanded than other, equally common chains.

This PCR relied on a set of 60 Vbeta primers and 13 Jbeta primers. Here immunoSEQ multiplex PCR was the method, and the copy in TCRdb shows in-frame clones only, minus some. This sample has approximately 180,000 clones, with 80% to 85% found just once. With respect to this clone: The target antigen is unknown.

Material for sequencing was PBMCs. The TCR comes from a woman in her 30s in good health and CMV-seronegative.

CDR3: CASGERRQSTGNTIYF. CDR3 DNA sequence: TGTGCCAGCGGGGAACGACGACAGTCCACTGGAAACACCATATATTTT. The gene calls are TRBV28 and TRBJ1-3; TRBD1 is a possible D gene (5 bases). The V end lost 8 bases, the J end lost 2 bases, and 19 bases lay between the germline ends. The CDR3 covers 16 residues. Germline CDR1 MDHEN, CDR2 SYDVKM.